This T cell receptor beta chain stems from a study of T-cell memory formation after mild COVID-19 (dated by TCRdb to the early 2020s). About the investigation overall: Most TCR sequence clusters were specific to one of the two donors. In two donors, T-cell clones that expanded and contracted after mild COVID-19 were tracked by sequencing TCRalpha and TCRbeta repertoires over time. The cohort was made up of two young adult volunteers, one female and one male, who were previously healthy.

Results and caveats for the whole study, not just this receptor: Whether the second-wave clones peaking on day 37 were SARS-CoV-2 specific was not confirmed. Contracting CD4+ clones were located mainly in the CM and EM memory subsets, whereas CD8+ clones were found to be enriched in EMRA. Clones contracting from day 15 to 85 had balanced CD4/CD8 phenotypes, while a second wave expanding from day 15 to 37 was biased towards CD4+. Some responding clones were detected in pre-infection memory, which suggested that pre-existing cross-reactive memory T cells had joined the SARS-CoV-2 response. Only two mild cases were covered in the study, and larger cohorts including severe cases with pre-infection samples were considered necessary.

The cysteine opens and the phenylalanine closes a CDR3 of 13 amino acids. The only DNA kept is the CDR3, 39 bases in frame from the first base. Trimming costs V 6 bases and J 2 bases, and their ends lie 8 bases apart. CDR1 MDHEN and CDR2 SYDVKM were looked up in the germline V gene. Ficoll-Paque density gradient centrifugation was the method used to isolate PBMCs. TCRdb names Illumina NovaSeq 6000 as the instrument used. Using 5'RACE with constant-segment primers, TCRalpha and TCRbeta cDNA libraries were constructed, with sample barcodes and unique molecular identifiers added in the process. Trizol reagent was used to extract RNA from every sample. Library amplification was performed in two PCR steps, and a second sample barcode and Illumina TruSeq adapters were introduced in the second step. The libraries were sequenced on an Illumina NovaSeq using 2 x 150 bp paired-end reads. For the original study's pipeline: Reads were demultiplexed and collapsed into UMI-guided consensus sequences with migec v1.2.7. Using mixcr v2.1.11, the UMI consensuses were aligned to TRA and TRB V and J templates and assembled into clonotypes. Clonotypes were classified as expanded or contracted when called significant by both edgeR and NoisET, with noise models trained on biological replicates. edgeR calls used a false discovery rate-adjusted p below 0.01 and a log2 fold-change threshold of 1. As an exploratory analysis of dynamics, PCA with hierarchical clustering was applied to max-normalized trajectories of the 1000 most abundant clonotypes. Separately sequenced CD4+ and CD8+ repertoires were used to assign the CD4 or CD8 phenotype of responding clones. The public reads were reprocessed in TCRdb via fastp at Q25 and MiXCR, keeping in-frame beta chains. Rows are unified per CDR3 protein, each entry keeping the most common DNA and genes. The V and J calls follow TCRdb's processing rather than the paper's. Across this sample there are roughly 250,000 distinct CDR3 sequences, with about a sixth seen only once. Clones ranked in the top ten supply approximately 3.6% of the sample.

About this clonotype: This receptor's antigen is unknown. No much larger clone exists at a distance of one base, and base qualities are not known.

The chain couples TRBV28 to TRBJ1-3; no D gene can be assigned with confidence. This receptor was obtained from a man in his late teens or twenties who had mild COVID-19 (a few samples of this study predate the infection). The sample titles of this study are shuffled in the database, so cell type and time point are left out; the donor was told from shared clones. Sequenced material: PBMCs or a T cell subset sorted from them (not recorded which). The DNA sequence is as follows: TGTGCCAGCAGCCCCGCTCCTGGAAACACCATATATTTT. Protein translation: CASSPAPGNTIYF.